The 31 T cell receptor beta chains below all came from one sample that was sequenced in a study of OX40 agonist ivuxolimab in advanced cancers. This table comes from immunoSEQ multiplex PCR, and its TCRdb copy is limited to in-frame clones, with some not included. The table lists some 98,000 clones, roughly 80% of them singletons, with roughly 1.5% in the top ten. This sample comprised CD4+ or CD8+ T cells sorted from blood, obtained in a trial of the OX40 agonist ivuxolimab. The receptor source for this set is an adult with an advanced solid tumor such as melanoma, head and neck, liver or kidney cancer.

The chain carries TRBV5-1 and TRBJ2-1; 7 bases match TRBD2. The length of the CDR3 is 15 residues. Germline-derived CDR1 and CDR2 are SGHRS and YFSETQ. After removal of 0 bases from V and 5 bases from J, the junction contained 5 bases not matched to a gene. In nucleotides, the CDR3 is TGCGCCAGCAGCTTGGGAGGGAGGGCCGACAATGAGCAGTTCTTC. Protein sequence: CASSLGGRADNEQFF. The complete variable domain, with remaining parts taken from reference TRBV5-1 and TRBJ2-1, reads KAGVTQTPRYLIKTRGQQVTLSCSPISGHRSVSWYQQTPGQGLQFLFEYFSETQRNKGNFPGRFSGRQFSNSRSEMNVSTLELGDSALYLCASSLGGRADNEQFFGPGTRLTVL.

The chain combines TRBV6-5 with TRBJ2-5, with 11 bases aligning to TRBD2. The ends lost 7 bases at V and 8 bases at J; junction bases unmatched: 9. Germline values: CDR1 MNHEY, CDR2 SVGAGI. The CDR3 consists of 14 residues. CDR3 bases: TGTGCCAGCACCGTATCCGGGACTAGCGGAACCCAGTACTTC. It translates to CASTVSGTSGTQYF.

The chain recombines TRBV14 with TRBJ1-1; 10 bases are shared with TRBD1. The CDR3 covers 15 residues. The germline V gene has CDR1 SGHDN and CDR2 FVKESK. The V and J ends lost 5 bases and 4 bases, in that order; junction bases with no gene match: 7. CDR3 region: CASSNRDRGGTEAFF. The CDR3 nucleotides read TGTGCCAGCAGCAACCGGGACAGGGGTGGCACTGAAGCTTTCTTT.

This clone was recorded a few times. J is TRBJ2-2 and V is TRBV4-1, with D maybe TRBD2 (5 bases). The CDR3 has 13 amino acids. CDR1 MGHRA and CDR2 YSYEKL come from the germline V gene. V was pared by 8 bases and J by 5 bases, with 12 bases between. DNA of the CDR3: TGCGCCAGCGGCGAAAGGAGGACCGGGGAGCTGTTTTTT. It translates to CASGERRTGELFF.

This chain joins TRBV5-4 and TRBJ1-4; 8 nucleotides line up with TRBD1. The CDR3 sequence is 15 residues long. V was clipped by 4 bases and J by 3 bases; unmatched bases: 5. Germline CDR1 SGHNT, CDR2 YYREEE (reference sequence). The CDR3: CASSLTGGPNEKLFF. For the CDR3, the DNA is TGTGCCAGCAGCCTAACAGGGGGGCCTAATGAAAAACTGTTTTTT.

V is TRBV20-1 and J is TRBJ2-5, with unresolved D. V was shortened by 7 bases and J by 5 bases, with 11 bases between the two germline ends. CDR1 is DFQATT, CDR2 SNEGSKA, per germline (reference sequence). This CDR3 comprises 11 residues. CDR3 region: CSGEHSETQYF. The CDR3 nucleotides read TGCAGTGGAGAGCATTCGGAGACCCAGTACTTC.

This chain joins TRBV11-2 and TRBJ1-3; 10 bases align to TRBD1. The CDR3 covers 15 residues. Germline CDR1 SGHAT, CDR2 FQNNGV. J gave up 4 bases and V 4 bases, and 4 bases lay outside the gene matches. For the CDR3, the DNA is TGTGCCAGCAGCTCGACAGGGGGCATGGGAAACACCATATATTTT. This sequence encodes CASSSTGGMGNTIYF.

This chain uses TRBV29-1 with TRBJ2-1, with 12 bases identical to TRBD2. V shed 1 base and J 14 bases; nucleotides not matched to a gene: 12. Germline V gene lookup returns CDR1 SQVTM and CDR2 ANQGSEA. This CDR3 has 15 amino acids. The CDR3 DNA follows: TGCAGCGTTGAAGGACGGCTAGCGGGAGGGTCTGACAAGTTCTTC. Translated: CSVEGRLAGGSDKFF.

V and J are TRBV5-6 and TRBJ1-6; D ambiguous. Germline CDR1 SGHDT, CDR2 YYEEEE. CDR3 size: 15 residues. Trimming left V 1 base short and J 3 bases short, with 8 bases between. CDR3 loop: CASSLPSHYNSPLHF. The DNA of the CDR3 is TGTGCCAGCAGCTTGCCGAGCCACTATAATTCACCCCTCCACTTT.

About this clone: The same CDR3 arises from other DNA sequences in this sample as well. The J gene is TRBJ1-5, the V gene TRBV6-6; D remains unclear. The CDR3 is 15 amino acids. V lost 0 bases to trimming and J lost 7 bases, with 13 bases between them. CDR1 is MNHNY, CDR2 SVGAGI, per germline (reference sequence). CDR3 coding DNA: TGTGCCAGCAGTTACTCGAGAGGGAGAGGGCAGCCCCAGCATTTT. Its protein product is CASSYSRGRGQPQHF.

This chain links TRBV11-1 with TRBJ2-7; D uncertain. The V gene's germline CDR1 is SGHAT and CDR2 FQDESV (reference sequence). CDR3 length: 14 residues. Trimming removed 7 bases from V and 0 bases from J, with 13 bases in between. As DNA, the CDR3 is TGTGCCAGCACATTGAGTAGGGCCTCCTACGAGCAGTACTTC. Translation: CASTLSRASYEQYF.

This chain joins TRBV28 and TRBJ2-5; possible D gene TRBD1, 7 bases. There are 14 residues in the CDR3. Germline CDR1 is MDHEN and CDR2 is SYDVKM. Trimming cost V 3 bases and J 4 bases, with 12 bases left between them. The CDR3 sequence: CASSLTGRLETQYF. The CDR3 DNA reads TGTGCCAGCAGTTTGACAGGGAGGTTAGAGACCCAGTACTTC.

J is TRBJ2-2 and V is TRBV11-3, with unresolved D. Trimming shortened V by 5 bases and J by 4 bases, and 8 bases separated the two germline ends. Looked up from germline, CDR1 is SGHNT and CDR2 is YENEEA. This CDR3 has 13 residues. CDR3 region: CASSPQGTGELFF. CDR3 DNA sequence: TGTGCCAGCAGCCCTCAAGGCACCGGGGAGCTGTTTTTT.

The CDR3 region has the DNA TGTGCCAGCAGCCTAGCGGGTTCCTACGAGCAGTACTTC. Translated, it gives CASSLAGSYEQYF. The chain carries TRBV5-4 and TRBJ2-7; 8 bases line up with TRBD2. The V segment lost 4 bases and the J segment 1 base; nucleotides outside the gene matches: 1. CDR3 length: 13 amino acids. CDR1 and CDR2 (germline): SGHNT, YYREEE (reference sequence).

This CDR3 is CASSPGGDGANVLTF. In nucleotides, the CDR3 is TGTGCCAGCAGCCCGGGGGGCGATGGGGCCAACGTCCTGACTTTC. The gene calls are TRBV28 and TRBJ2-6, with D possibly matching TRBD2 (7 bases). The germline CDR1 and CDR2 sequences are MDHEN and SYDVKM. V lost 6 bases, J lost 3 bases, and 12 bases lay in between. There are 15 residues in the CDR3.

The chain employs TRBV11-3 and TRBJ2-3; perhaps D is TRBD1 or TRBD2 (5 bases each). Germline assignment: CDR1 SGHNT and CDR2 YENEEA. V dropped 1 base and J dropped 3 bases, with 11 bases sitting between them. CDR3 length: 15 amino acids. DNA of the CDR3: TGTGCCAGCAGCTTAGGAGGGGTGAAGACAGATACGCAGTATTTT. Protein sequence: CASSLGGVKTDTQYF.

The chain recombines TRBV4-3 with TRBJ1-6, with TRBD1 identical over 10 bases. Losses at the gene ends were 1 base for V and 7 bases for J; bases not matched to a gene: 1. The CDR3 extends over 15 amino acids. The germline V gene encodes CDR1 LGHNA and CDR2 YSLEER. The CDR3 DNA reads TGCGCCAGCAGCCAAGGACAGGGGGCGAATTCACCCCTCCACTTT. It encodes CASSQGQGANSPLHF.

The chain is built from TRBV5-1 and TRBJ2-7, with 8 bases aligning to TRBD1. The CDR3 covers 13 residues. Germline values: CDR1 SGHRS, CDR2 YFSETQ. V was clipped by 1 base and J by 4 bases; unmatched bases: 1. CDR3 sequence: CASSLNRGYEQYF. The CDR3 DNA follows: TGCGCCAGCAGCTTGAACAGGGGGTACGAGCAGTACTTC.

The chain uses TRBV7-3 and TRBJ2-1, with D possibly TRBD1 on 6 matching bases. With 3 bases removed from V and 9 bases from J, the gap between germline ends came to 15 bases. The length of the CDR3 is 14 residues. Germline CDR1 reads SGHTA; CDR2 reads FQGTGA. The CDR3 here is CASSLGNRDGEQFF. In DNA, the CDR3 is TGTGCCAGCAGCTTGGGAAACAGGGATGGTGAGCAGTTCTTC. Drawing the rest from reference TRBV7-3 and TRBJ2-1, the complete variable domain is GAGVSQTPSNKVTEKGKYVELRCDPISGHTALYWYRQSLGQGPEFLIYFQGTGAADDSGLPNDRFFAVRPEGSVSTLKIQRTERGDSAVYLCASSLGNRDGEQFFGPGTRLTVL.

CDR3 in DNA: TGTGCCAGCAGGGTCGGGATTAACACCGGGGAGCTGTTTTTT. This translates into CASRVGINTGELFF. The chain joins TRBV2 to TRBJ2-2; perhaps TRBD2 as D (5 bases). The CDR3 sequence is 14 residues long. Between the trimmed V and J ends, which lost 6 bases and 2 bases, there was a span of 10 bases. CDR1 SNHLY and CDR2 FYNNEI come from the germline V gene.

A remark on this clone: The sample holds other DNA sequences that translate to the same CDR3. The genes are TRBV5-1 and TRBJ2-5; D is perhaps TRBD1 (6 bases). The germline V gene encodes CDR1 SGHRS and CDR2 YFSETQ. There are 14 residues in the CDR3. The V and J ends lost 0 bases and 1 base respectively, with 7 bases between them. The chain's CDR3 is CASSLGGGQETQYF. The DNA of the CDR3 is TGCGCCAGCAGCTTGGGAGGGGGCCAAGAGACCCAGTACTTC.

The V and J genes are TRBV10-3 and TRBJ1-1; the D is unclear. Germline lookup yields CDR1 ENHRY and CDR2 SYGVKD. The CDR3 has 15 amino acids. Trimming left V 3 bases short and J 3 bases short, with 14 bases between. CDR3 bases: TGTGCCATCAGTGAAAGACGAATAGGTGACACTGAAGCTTTCTTT. The encoded protein is CAISERRIGDTEAFF.

Note on this clone: A read error may produce the germline difference seen at one junction end. The chain combines TRBV7-3 with TRBJ2-2; 11 nucleotides agree with TRBD2. The CDR3 is 16 amino acids. The germline V gene encodes CDR1 SGHTA and CDR2 FQGTGA. This chain's CDR3 is CASSITSGRITGELFF. The DNA of the CDR3 is TGTGCCAGCAGCATAACTAGCGGGAGAATCACCGGGGAGCTGTTTTTT.

The chain links TRBV4-2 to TRBJ2-7; 9 nucleotides agree with TRBD1. This CDR3 region has 15 residues. The V gene's germline CDR1 is LGHNA and CDR2 YNFKEQ. V lost 2 bases to trimming and J lost 3 bases; unmatched junction nucleotides: 5. As DNA, the CDR3 is TGTGCCAGCAGCCAACAGGACAGGGGAAACTACGAGCAGTACTTC. This gives the protein CASSQQDRGNYEQYF.

This chain connects TRBV4-3 to TRBJ1-5; D is unclear. V was clipped by 1 base and J by 1 base, with 8 bases between them. CDR3 size: 15 residues. In germline, CDR1 is LGHNA, CDR2 YSLEER. The CDR3 region has the DNA TGCGCCAGCAGCCAAGTCGGAGGGAGCAATCAGCCCCAGCATTTT. Protein sequence: CASSQVGGSNQPQHF.

A few counts support this clone. An end of the junction does not agree with germline; a read error may underlie this. This chain joins TRBV7-9 and TRBJ2-4, with 8 nucleotides matching TRBD1. CDR3 length: 13 residues. The V gene's germline CDR1 is SEHNR and CDR2 FQNEAQ (reference sequence). The CDR3 sequence: CASSLPTPGQENF. For the CDR3, the DNA is TGTGCCAGCAGCTTACCGACGCCGGGACAGGAGAACTTC.

Here the CDR3 DNA reads TGTGCCAGTAGTTCAAGGACGGTGACAGATACGCAGTATTTT. Translated: CASSSRTVTDTQYF. The V call is TRBV19, the J call TRBJ2-3; D not resolved. V dropped 5 bases and J dropped 3 bases, with 12 bases sitting between them. CDR3 length: 14 residues. Germline V gives CDR1 LNHDA, CDR2 SQIVND (reference sequence).

This clone was counted only a few times. The CDR3 protein is CASSFEGLGTDTQYF. For the CDR3, the DNA is TGTGCCAGCAGTTTTGAGGGACTCGGTACAGATACGCAGTATTTT. The chain combines TRBV27 with TRBJ2-3; possibly TRBD2 for D (6 bases). V was clipped by 3 bases and J by 3 bases, with 13 bases between them. This CDR3 spans 15 amino acids. Germline lookup yields CDR1 MNHEY and CDR2 SMNVEV (reference sequence).

The chain has TRBV27 and TRBJ2-7; a possible D gene is TRBD1 (6 bases). The germline V gene has CDR1 MNHEY and CDR2 SMNVEV (reference sequence). Between the trimmed V and J ends, which lost 5 bases and 0 bases, there was a span of 14 bases. This CDR3 region has 15 residues. CDR3 DNA sequence: TGTGCCAGCAGTCCAGGGGCAGGTCTCTCCTACGAGCAGTACTTC. It encodes CASSPGAGLSYEQYF.

The V and J genes are TRBV6-5 and TRBJ2-5, with D perhaps matching TRBD2 (6 bases). V was cut by 6 bases and J by 1 base, with 12 bases left in between. The length of the CDR3 is 14 residues. The germline V gene encodes CDR1 MNHEY and CDR2 SVGAGI. The CDR3 region is CASSRPGGQETQYF. CDR3 bases: TGTGCCAGCAGCAGGCCCGGGGGCCAAGAGACCCAGTACTTC.

CDR3 residues: CASSLMGNEQFF. CDR3 nucleotides: TGTGCCAGCAGCTTAATGGGAAATGAGCAGTTCTTC. The chain combines TRBV7-2 with TRBJ2-1; no firm D call. The CDR3 is 12 amino acids. V was pared by 2 bases and J by 7 bases, with 6 bases between. The germline CDR1 and CDR2 sequences are SGHTA and FQGNSA.